The clone carrying this T cell receptor beta chain was seen ten or more times. The target antigen is unknown. The junction had 12 bases not matched to a gene; V was cut back by 4 bases and J by 5 bases. Germline loops: CDR1 MDHEN, CDR2 SYDVKM. The CDR3 is 16 amino acids. Time point noted: patch test 2, 6 weeks after DPC sensitization. Treatment denoted: therapeutic diphenylcyclopropenone sensitization with weekly scalp DPC. Donors, patients with alopecia ranging from 18 to 70 years old and judged suitable for DPC, provided samples. Extraction yielded total RNA from whole blood (unfractionated). Authors' analysis steps: 96,000 or so TCRs per sample was the median, with a range of roughly 23,224 to 750,000. TCRdb re-derived calls from the RACE reads in MiXCR, one entry per CDR3 protein. These V and J calls originate from TCRdb's pipeline instead of the authors' own analysis. The table lists under 100,000 distinct CDR3 sequences, more than 8.5% of them singletons.

The data derive from a study of human T cells and chemical hapten exposure. Study-level results: Unchanged with DPC sensitization were TCRs above 1 in 1000 frequency.

The chain is built from TRBV28 and TRBJ1-2; 8 positions match TRBD1. The sequencing here drew on whole blood, taken in connection with sensitization to the hapten diphenylcyclopropenone (DPC). The sequence was collected from a woman in her thirties with alopecia areata. Some clones in this sample may be carry-over from other donors' samples. The CDR3 nucleotides read TGTGCCAGCAGTTCACCCCCGCTGGGGACAGGATATGGCTACACCTTC. It specifies CASSSPPLGTGYGYTF.